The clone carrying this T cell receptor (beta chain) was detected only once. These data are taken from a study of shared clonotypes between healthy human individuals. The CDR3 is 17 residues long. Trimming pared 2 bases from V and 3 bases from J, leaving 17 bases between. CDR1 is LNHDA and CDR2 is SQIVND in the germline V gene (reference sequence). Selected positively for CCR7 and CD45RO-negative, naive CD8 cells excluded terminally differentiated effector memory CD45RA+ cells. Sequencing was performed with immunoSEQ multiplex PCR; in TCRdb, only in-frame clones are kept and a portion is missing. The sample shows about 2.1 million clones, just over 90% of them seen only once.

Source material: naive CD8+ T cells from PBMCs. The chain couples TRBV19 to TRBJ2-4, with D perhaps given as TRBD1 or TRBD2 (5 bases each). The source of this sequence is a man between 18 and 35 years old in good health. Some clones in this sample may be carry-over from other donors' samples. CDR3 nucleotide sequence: TGTGCCAGTAGTATACGCCGGGACGGGTGGGGCAAAAACATTCAGTACTTC. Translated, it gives CASSIRRDGWGKNIQYF.